Listed below are T cell receptor beta chains from one sample, sequenced in a study of CD8 T cell repertoires and HIV-1 epitope variants. The data were produced by immunoSEQ multiplex PCR, yet TCRdb's version contains in-frame clones alone and is incomplete. Among nearly 7,000 clones, around three fifths were seen once, and the ten largest hold roughly 45%. Antigens for these TCRs are unknown. Sequencing was performed on cultured CD8+ T cells derived from PBMCs. Receptors originate from a male donor with HIV. The CDR3 runs from the conserved cysteine through the conserved F or W. The D gene is left open where the match is weak.

cdr3_aa	v_call	d_call	j_call
CASSYAPGETQPQHF	TRBV6-5	NA	TRBJ1-5
CASSGGQIYGYTF	TRBV2	TRBD1	TRBJ1-2
CATSRDLGGLNNEQFF	TRBV15	NA	TRBJ2-1
CASSSYYGEETQYF	TRBV11-2	NA	TRBJ2-5
CSVDRRADYNEQFF	TRBV29-1	NA	TRBJ2-1
CASTQDREGYTF	TRBV5-1	TRBD1	TRBJ1-2
CASSLHLNQPQHF	TRBV4-1	NA	TRBJ1-5
CASSLAQQPPIYGYTF	TRBV5-8	NA	TRBJ1-2
CASGRESEETQYF	TRBV6-5	NA	TRBJ2-5
CASSVDRGDYEQYF	TRBV6-1	TRBD1	TRBJ2-7
CASSQTAGETQYF	TRBV4-2	NA	TRBJ2-5
CASSLEGDPSYEQYF	TRBV7-2	NA	TRBJ2-7
CASSPAGTSTDTQYF	TRBV4-1	NA	TRBJ2-3
CASSGLRRNEQFF	TRBV9	NA	TRBJ2-1
CASSIGVAEKLFF	TRBV19	NA	TRBJ1-4
CASSQTGGINQPQHF	TRBV5-1	TRBD1	TRBJ1-5
CASSITLAAYEQYF	TRBV19	NA	TRBJ2-7
CASSQAAGAGQETQYF	TRBV4-2	TRBD2	TRBJ2-5
CASSPQYKDEQFF	TRBV7-9	NA	TRBJ2-1
CASSLEGGSYGYTF	TRBV5-1	TRBD1	TRBJ1-2
CASFRGGSAQYF	TRBV6-1	TRBD2	TRBJ2-5
CASSFEEKLFF	TRBV28	NA	TRBJ1-4
CASSVEETQYF	TRBV9	NA	TRBJ2-5
CASSLATSSTDTQYF	TRBV5-1	NA	TRBJ2-3
CASSNSGRKSSYNEQFF	TRBV21-1	NA	TRBJ2-1
CSVGGTSGQLGDTQYF	TRBV29-1	TRBD2	TRBJ2-3
CASSFPSYEQYF	TRBV28	NA	TRBJ2-7
CASSVLGGEGPDTQYF	TRBV9	TRBD2	TRBJ2-3